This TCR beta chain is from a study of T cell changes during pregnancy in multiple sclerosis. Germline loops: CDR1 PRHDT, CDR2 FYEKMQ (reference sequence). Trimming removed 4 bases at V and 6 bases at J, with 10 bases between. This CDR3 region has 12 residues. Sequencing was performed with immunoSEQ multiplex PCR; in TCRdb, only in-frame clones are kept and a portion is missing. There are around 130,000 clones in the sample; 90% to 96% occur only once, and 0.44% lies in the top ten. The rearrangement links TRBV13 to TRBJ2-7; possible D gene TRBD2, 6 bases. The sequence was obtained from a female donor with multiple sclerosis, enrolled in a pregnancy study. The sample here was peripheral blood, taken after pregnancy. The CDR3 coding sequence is TGTGCCAGCAGCTCCACTAGCTCCGAGCAGTACTTC. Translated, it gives CASSSTSSEQYF.